Below are 11 T cell receptor beta chains sequenced from a single sample in a study of shared clonotypes between healthy human individuals. Method: immunoSEQ multiplex PCR; TCRdb's copy keeps in-frame clones and lacks some. This table has fewer than 2.5 million clones, 90% to 95% appearing once. The specimen was naive CD4+ T cells from PBMCs. The subset: CD45RA+ positively selected. The receptor source for this set is a man aged 18 to 35 in good health. Some clones in this sample may be carry-over from other donors' samples.

This rearrangement joins TRBV4-3 to TRBJ2-3; 8 bases are shared with TRBD1. This CDR3 comprises 16 residues. After removal of 1 base from V and 9 bases from J, the junction contained 12 bases not matched to a gene. The germline V gene has CDR1 LGHNA and CDR2 YSLEER. CDR3 coding DNA: TGCGCCAGCAGCCAAGGTCCGGACAGGGCCCAAGACACGCAGTATTTT. This gives the protein CASSQGPDRAQDTQYF.

This clone was seen just once. Within the sample, other DNA sequences also encode this same CDR3. The V gene is TRBV29-1, the J gene TRBJ2-5; a possible D gene is TRBD1 (6 bases). Trimming pared 1 base from V and 3 bases from J, leaving 9 bases between. CDR3 size: 13 residues. The germline V gene has CDR1 SQVTM and CDR2 ANQGSEA. This CDR3 reads CSVEGQGKETQYF. In DNA form, the CDR3 reads TGCAGCGTTGAAGGCCAGGGGAAAGAGACCCAGTACTTC. The whole variable domain, filled in from reference TRBV29-1 and TRBJ2-5, reads SAVISQKPSRDICQRGTSLTIQCQVDSQVTMMFWYRQQPGQSLTLIATANQGSEATYESGFVIDKFPISRPNLTFSTLTVSNMSPEDSSIYLCSVEGQGKETQYFGPGTRLLVL.

This chain joins TRBV7-2 and TRBJ2-3; TRBD2 aligns across 12 bases. The CDR3 runs 16 residues. Germline lookup yields CDR1 SGHTA and CDR2 FQGNSA. J lost 2 bases, V lost 6 bases, and 6 bases had no gene match. The DNA for the CDR3 is TGTGCCAGCAGATCCGGACTAGCGGGGACCACAGATACGCAGTATTTT. Protein: CASRSGLAGTTDTQYF.

This chain uses TRBV19 with TRBJ1-2, with 7 bases aligning to TRBD1. This CDR3 has 14 amino acids. CDR1 is LNHDA and CDR2 is SQIVND in the germline V gene (reference sequence). The V and J ends lost 7 bases and 1 base, in that order; junction bases with no gene match: 6. The CDR3: CASTQTGINYGYTF. The CDR3 DNA follows: TGTGCCAGTACCCAGACAGGGATTAACTATGGCTACACCTTC.

This sequence joins TRBV19 and TRBJ1-5; D possibly corresponds to TRBD1 (6 bases). In germline, CDR1 is LNHDA, CDR2 SQIVND (reference sequence). CDR3 length: 14 amino acids. Between the trimmed V and J ends, which lost 7 bases and 0 bases, there was a span of 10 bases. The CDR3 loop is CASMTGYSNQPQHF. The CDR3 coding sequence is TGTGCCAGTATGACAGGTTATAGCAATCAGCCCCAGCATTTT.

This chain uses TRBV27 with TRBJ2-1; 9 nucleotides line up with TRBD2. The CDR3 spans 16 residues. Germline trimming cut 3 bases from V and 1 base from J; bases unmatched to any gene: 4. Germline V gene lookup returns CDR1 MNHEY and CDR2 SMNVEV (reference sequence). Here the CDR3 reads CASSFRLAASYNEQFF. The CDR3 region has the DNA TGTGCCAGCAGTTTCCGACTAGCGGCTTCCTACAATGAGCAGTTCTTC.

The genes are TRBV2 and TRBJ1-4, with 7 bases matching TRBD1. Germline CDR1 is SNHLY and CDR2 is FYNNEI. The CDR3 spans 16 residues. Trimming at V came to 5 bases and at J to 1 base, leaving 7 bases not matched to a gene. CDR3 in amino acids: CASSRQGLGTNEKLFF. The CDR3 DNA reads as TGTGCCAGCAGTCGACAGGGCCTGGGAACTAATGAAAAACTGTTTTTT.

This clone was observed a single time. V usage is TRBV5-1 and J usage is TRBJ2-2; D uncertain. There are 15 residues in the CDR3. Looked up from germline, CDR1 is SGHRS and CDR2 is YFSETQ. Deletions cut 0 bases from V and 5 bases from J, with 11 bases between. CDR3 in amino acids: CASSLGLSWTGELFF. CDR3 nucleotides: TGCGCCAGCAGCTTGGGTCTTAGTTGGACCGGGGAGCTGTTTTTT.

J is TRBJ1-4 and V is TRBV6-1; 7 bases are a match to TRBD1. CDR3 length: 15 residues. Germline V lookup: CDR1 MNHNS, CDR2 SASEGT. V shed 6 bases and J 8 bases; nucleotides not matched to a gene: 12. CDR3 sequence: CASRGDPTGWEKLFF. CDR3 coding DNA: TGTGCCAGCAGGGGAGATCCGACAGGGTGGGAAAAACTGTTTTTT.

This chain joins TRBV12-5 and TRBJ2-1, with D perhaps being TRBD1 or TRBD2 (6 bases each). This CDR3 is built from 15 residues. Trimming shortened V by 4 bases and J by 8 bases, and 18 bases separated the two germline ends. CDR1 LGHNT and CDR2 FRNRAP come from the germline V gene. CDR3 nucleotide sequence: TGTGCTAGTGGTTCGCCCGCGACAGGAGGGGATGAGCAGTTCTTC. Amino acid sequence: CASGSPATGGDEQFF.

The J gene is TRBJ2-2, the V gene TRBV5-1; D is ambiguous. Germline V gene lookup returns CDR1 SGHRS and CDR2 YFSETQ. The V and J ends lost 3 bases and 1 base respectively, with 7 bases between them. The CDR3 is made up of 14 amino acids. The CDR3 loop is CASSSQENTGELFF. DNA for the CDR3: TGCGCCAGCAGCTCCCAGGAGAACACCGGGGAGCTGTTTTTT. The full variable domain, in which reference TRBV5-1 and TRBJ2-2 provide the parts outside the CDR3, is KAGVTQTPRYLIKTRGQQVTLSCSPISGHRSVSWYQQTPGQGLQFLFEYFSETQRNKGNFPGRFSGRQFSNSRSEMNVSTLELGDSALYLCASSSQENTGELFFGEGSRLTVL.